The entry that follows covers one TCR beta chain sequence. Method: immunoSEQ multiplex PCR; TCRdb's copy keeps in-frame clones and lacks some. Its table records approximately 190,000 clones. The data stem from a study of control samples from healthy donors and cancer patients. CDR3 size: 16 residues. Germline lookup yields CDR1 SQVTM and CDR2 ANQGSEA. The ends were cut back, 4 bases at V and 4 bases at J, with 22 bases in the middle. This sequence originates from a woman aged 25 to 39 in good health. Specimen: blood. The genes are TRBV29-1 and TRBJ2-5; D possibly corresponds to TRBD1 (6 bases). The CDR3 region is CSVGLQGEAMGETQYF. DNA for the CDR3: TGCAGCGTTGGTCTACAGGGTGAGGCGATGGGAGAGACCCAGTACTTC. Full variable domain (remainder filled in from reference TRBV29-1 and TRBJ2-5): SAVISQKPSRDICQRGTSLTIQCQVDSQVTMMFWYRQQPGQSLTLIATANQGSEATYESGFVIDKFPISRPNLTFSTLTVSNMSPEDSSIYLCSVGLQGEAMGETQYFGPGTRLLVL.